A single T cell receptor (beta chain) is shown here with its context. The antigen remains undetermined. This specimen comes from a study of identical twins. All donors comprised healthy Caucasians. The CDR3 covers 15 residues. V dropped 3 bases and J dropped 5 bases, with 16 bases sitting between them. CDR1 and CDR2 (germline): LGHNT, FRNRAP. cDNA carried unique molecular identifiers, and a universal primer site was added by template switching. Each CDR3 protein is one row after TCRdb ran MiXCR on the 5' RACE reads. The sample shows hundreds of thousands of distinct CDR3 sequences, more than 9% of them seen only once. Study-level findings and limits: Memory repertoires showed no such pattern, whereas abundant cord blood beta clonotypes carried fewer insertions. When twins shared out-of-frame alpha sequences, those sequences had excess low generation probability.

These data also featured in a second study, about yellow fever vaccine responses in identical twins.

The V call is TRBV12-5, the J call TRBJ2-5; TRBD2 might be the D (7 bases). Specimen: PBMCs. This clonotype was sampled from a young woman in good health. CDR3 DNA: TGTGCTAGTGGTTTAGCTAGGGGGGGACCCGAGACCCAGTACTTC. Protein: CASGLARGGPETQYF.